This T cell receptor beta chain was sequenced for a study of OX40 agonist ivuxolimab in advanced cancers. On the study more broadly: As their treatment, patients were administered ivuxolimab, an agonistic anti-OX40 (CD134) antibody. Broader study findings: Partly responding patients at 0.1-3.0 mg/kg showed some of the smallest clonal expansion. By week 6 at 0.1 to 3.0 mg/kg, blood CD4+ and CD8+ T cells had expanded clonally. Averaging showed that CD8+ T cells had more expanded clones than CD4+ did.

There are 20 residues in the CDR3. The ends lost 1 base at V and 1 base at J; junction bases unmatched: 11. CDR1 is SGHVS, CDR2 FNYEAQ, per germline. Assay used: immunoSEQ multiplex PCR; TCRdb lists only in-frame clones, some missing. The data show 73,000 or so clones, with 82% seen just once and 0.42% held by the top ten. This clone has only a few counts. What it binds is unknown. The chain joins TRBV7-6 to TRBJ1-3; 12 bases align to TRBD1. This receptor was obtained from an adult with an advanced solid tumor such as melanoma, head and neck, liver or kidney cancer. This specimen was CD4+ or CD8+ T cells sorted from blood, taken in a trial of the OX40 agonist ivuxolimab. CDR3 in DNA: TGTGCCAGCAGCTTAGTTACCGGGACAGGGGGCGCAGGTTCTGGAAACACCATATATTTT. This sequence encodes CASSLVTGTGGAGSGNTIYF.